A selection of T cell receptor beta chains follows, all from one sample in a study of OX40 agonist ivuxolimab in advanced cancers. Assay used: immunoSEQ multiplex PCR; TCRdb lists only in-frame clones, some missing. The repertoire holds tens of thousands of clones, with less than 95% as singletons. The source was CD4+ or CD8+ T cells sorted from blood, collected in a trial of the OX40 agonist ivuxolimab. All receptors derive from an adult with an advanced solid tumor such as melanoma, head and neck, liver or kidney cancer. Both conserved end residues are part of each CDR3. D genes are given only for firm matches. Only some rows state a clone size, as once, few, many or a class for expanded clones.

CASSGMPGTGSSYNSPLHF	TGTGCCAGCAGTGGGATGCCGGGCACCGGATCCTCCTATAATTCACCCCTCCACTTT	NA	NA	TRBJ1-6	TRBV6-1
CASSLDRVEDTEAFF	TGTGCCAGCAGCTTAGACAGGGTAGAGGACACTGAAGCTTTCTTT	NA	NA	TRBJ1-1	TRBV7-6
CASSRGTVQNNEQFF	TGCGCCAGCAGCCGGGGGACAGTTCAAAACAATGAGCAGTTCTTC	NA	once	TRBJ2-1	TRBV5-1
CASRNSIYNSPLHF	TGTGCCAGCAGGAACAGTATCTATAATTCACCCCTCCACTTT	NA	NA	TRBJ1-6	TRBV7-2
CASRSQTGRNEKLFF	TGTGCCAGTAGGAGCCAGACAGGACGAAATGAAAAACTGTTTTTT	NA	once	TRBJ1-4	TRBV19
CAISESVGGDYGYTF	TGTGCCATCAGTGAGTCCGTGGGCGGGGACTATGGCTACACCTTC	NA	NA	TRBJ1-2	TRBV10-3
CASSLIKPMDAWYQETQYF	TGTGCCAGCAGTTTAATAAAACCGATGGACGCCTGGTACCAAGAGACCCAGTACTTC	NA	NA	TRBJ2-5	TRBV28
CASSLDRQNTEAFF	TGCGCCAGCAGCTTGGACAGGCAGAACACTGAAGCTTTCTTT	NA	once	TRBJ1-1	TRBV5-1
CASSLEIDRVTEAFF	TGCGCCAGCAGCTTGGAAATAGACAGGGTGACTGAAGCTTTCTTT	TRBD1	NA	TRBJ1-1	TRBV5-1
CASSPTGESTDTQYF	TGCGCCAGCAGCCCGACAGGGGAAAGCACAGATACGCAGTATTTT	TRBD1	NA	TRBJ2-3	TRBV5-1
CASSEGGRVGQPQHF	TGTGCCAGCAGTGAAGGGGGCAGGGTCGGTCAGCCCCAGCATTTT	NA	NA	TRBJ1-5	TRBV25-1
CATSRGTGVYGYTF	TGTGCCACCAGCAGAGGGACAGGGGTCTATGGCTACACCTTC	TRBD1	NA	TRBJ1-2	TRBV15
CASSPTTGKAGYEQYF	TGTGCCAGCAGCCCCACCACGGGAAAGGCGGGCTACGAGCAGTACTTC	NA	NA	TRBJ2-7	TRBV7-3
CASSVGPSTDTQYF	TGTGCCAGCAGTGTAGGGCCTAGCACAGATACGCAGTATTTT	NA	NA	TRBJ2-3	TRBV6-4
CASGHWDTPREYTGELFF	TGCGCCAGCGGACACTGGGACACCCCCCGCGAATACACCGGGGAGCTGTTTTTT	NA	once	TRBJ2-2	TRBV23-1
CASSLEGTDVYTF	TGTGCCAGCAGCTTGGAGGGGACGGACGTCTACACCTTC	NA	NA	TRBJ1-2	TRBV5-8
CASNAYRVRGNEQFF	TGTGCCAGCAACGCGTACAGGGTTCGGGGCAATGAGCAGTTCTTC	NA	NA	TRBJ2-1	TRBV7-8
CASSPLSPGPQGKSYGYTF	TGTGCCAGCAGCCCTTTATCGCCGGGCCCCCAGGGAAAGTCCTATGGCTACACCTTC	NA	NA	TRBJ1-2	TRBV27
CASSLNPIAAWVFLFF	TGTGCCAGCAGCCTAAACCCAATAGCGGCCTGGGTTTTTCTGTTCTTC	NA	NA	TRBJ2-1	TRBV7-8
CASSQGYRNEQFF	TGCGCCAGCAGCCAAGGGTACCGGAATGAGCAGTTCTTC	NA	once	TRBJ2-1	TRBV4-1
CASSGQVNQPQHF	TGTGCCAGCAGCGGACAGGTTAACCAGCCCCAGCATTTT	TRBD1	NA	TRBJ1-5	TRBV2
CASSLRGYEQFF	TGTGCCAGCAGCTTGCGGGGCTATGAGCAGTTCTTC	NA	NA	TRBJ2-1	TRBV5-6
CASSEQRKGGAYGYTF	TGTGCCAGCAGTGAACAGAGGAAGGGTGGGGCCTATGGCTACACCTTC	NA	NA	TRBJ1-2	TRBV6-1
CAWSVVGEQYF	TGTGCCTGGAGTGTGGTAGGGGAGCAGTACTTC	NA	NA	TRBJ2-7	TRBV30
CASSPGTGAGQPQHF	TGTGCCAGCTCACCGGGGACAGGGGCTGGTCAGCCCCAGCATTTT	TRBD1	NA	TRBJ1-5	TRBV18
CASSSLGVSGANVLTF	TGTGCCAGCAGTTCACTAGGGGTCTCTGGGGCCAACGTCCTGACTTTC	NA	NA	TRBJ2-6	TRBV28
CASSVTGGASGNTIYF	TGTGCCAGCTCAGTAACAGGGGGCGCCTCTGGAAACACCATATATTTT	TRBD1	NA	TRBJ1-3	TRBV18
CASSERLAGIDEQYF	TGTGCCAGCAGTGAGCGGCTAGCGGGGATCGACGAGCAGTACTTC	TRBD2	NA	TRBJ2-7	TRBV2